This passage covers 9 T cell receptor beta chains from one sample sequenced in a study of T cells in Graves' hyperthyroidism and ophthalmopathy. Amplification yielded TCR beta CDR3 regions, with RNA transcripts as the source. The HTBI set primed first-round TCR CDR3 RT-PCR. MiXCR was run by TCRdb on the multiplex PCR reads, yielding one entry per CDR3 protein. The sample carries 500,000 to 550,000 distinct CDR3 sequences, less than 25% recorded once. The sequenced sample was blood. The receptors come from a man aged 18 to 29 with Graves' hyperthyroidism.

The chain combines TRBV2 with TRBJ2-5, with a weak D call TRBD1 (6 bases). Germline assignment: CDR1 SNHLY and CDR2 FYNNEI. The length of the CDR3 is 15 residues. The V end was cut by 8 bases, the J end by 0 bases, with 16 bases between. CDR3 sequence: CASRRTAWYQETQYF. CDR3 DNA sequence: TGTGCCAGCCGAAGGACAGCTTGGTACCAAGAGACCCAGTACTTC.

This clonotype was seen at least ten times. The chain carries TRBV27 and TRBJ1-2; TRBD1 agrees at 7 bases. The length of the CDR3 is 16 residues. V shed 6 bases, J shed 0 bases, and the junction held 10 bases outside the gene matches. Germline V lookup: CDR1 MNHEY, CDR2 SMNVEV (reference sequence). CDR3 protein: CASRGEGAGANYGYTF. The DNA of the CDR3 is TGTGCCAGCAGGGGAGAGGGGGCCGGCGCTAACTATGGCTACACCTTC.

The sample holds many counts of this clonotype. The gene calls are TRBV2 and TRBJ2-6; no definite D call. The CDR3 spans 15 residues. CDR1 is SNHLY and CDR2 is FYNNEI in the germline V gene. The ends were cut back, 3 bases at V and 2 bases at J, with 8 bases in the middle. The CDR3 DNA reads as TGTGCCAGCAGTGAGTGGGCTACTGGGGCCAACGTCCTGACTTTC. It translates to CASSEWATGANVLTF.

In its sample, this clonotype was seen many times. The CDR3 loop is CASSQGTISYF. The CDR3 DNA follows: TGTGCCAGCAGCCAAGGGACAATTTCGTACTTC. The J gene is TRBJ2-7, the V gene TRBV3-1; tentative D call: TRBD1 (5 bases). From germline, CDR1 is LGHDT and CDR2 YNNKEL (reference sequence). The CDR3 contains 11 residues. The V and J ends lost 1 base and 12 bases respectively, with 10 bases between them.

This clonotype showed up just a few times. J is TRBJ2-2 and V is TRBV9; TRBD2 matches at 8 bases. This CDR3 is 14 amino acids long. The V gene end was trimmed by 0 bases and the J gene end by 8 bases; junction bases not matched to a gene: 3. Germline V lookup: CDR1 SGDLS, CDR2 YYNGEE. The CDR3 region has the DNA TGTGCCAGCAGCGTAGGGACTAGCCGAGGGGAGCTGTTTTTT. Its translation is CASSVGTSRGELFF.

This clonotype has ten or more counts. The CDR3 DNA reads TGTGCCAGCAACCGGGGCAGCAGGAAGCAGCCCCAGCATTTT. Residues: CASNRGSRKQPQHF. V usage is TRBV12-3 or TRBV12-4 and J usage is TRBJ1-5; perhaps TRBD1 as D (5 bases). The CDR3 is 14 residues long. Trimming cost V 7 bases and J 7 bases, with 17 bases left between them.

This chain uses TRBV6-1 with TRBJ2-5, with D possibly matching TRBD2 (6 bases). This CDR3 has 12 residues. Trimming pared 6 bases from V and 4 bases from J, leaving 9 bases between. The germline V gene encodes CDR1 MNHNS and CDR2 SASEGT. Here the CDR3 reads CASRRGSETQYF. In DNA form, the CDR3 reads TGTGCCAGCAGGCGGGGTTCAGAGACCCAGTACTTC.

This clonotype has a count of ten or more. The chain recombines TRBV27 with TRBJ1-1; 10 bases line up with TRBD1. Germline V gene lookup returns CDR1 MNHEY and CDR2 SMNVEV (reference sequence). After removal of 6 bases from V and 3 bases from J, the junction contained 10 bases not matched to a gene. CDR3 size: 16 residues. The CDR3 is CASSSLGQGFDTEAFF. The CDR3 DNA sequence: TGTGCCAGCAGCTCCTTGGGACAGGGGTTCGACACTGAAGCTTTCTTT.

V gene TRBV5-1 combines with J gene TRBJ2-7, with 8 nucleotides matching TRBD1. This CDR3 is 14 amino acids long. V lost 0 bases and J lost 7; bases outside the gene matches: 6. Germline lookup yields CDR1 SGHRS and CDR2 YFSETQ. The CDR3 bases are TGCGCCAGCAGCTTGGCGCAGGGGGCCTGGGAGCAGTACTTC. Protein sequence: CASSLAQGAWEQYF.